Shown below are 17 T cell receptor beta chains from a single sample sequenced in a study of T cells in tumors after PD-1 blockade. Repertoires were generated with immunoSEQ multiplex PCR, while TCRdb's copy carries only in-frame clones and drops some. The sample has around 13,000 clones; 63% are singletons. The sequences come from tumor tissue, collected before anti-PD-1 treatment. These TCRs come from a human donor with cutaneous squamous cell carcinoma.

This clone qualifies as medium-sized. The rearrangement uses TRBV4-1 and TRBJ2-5; 7 nucleotides agree with TRBD2. CDR1 and CDR2 (germline): MGHRA, YSYEKL. Trimming at V came to 0 bases and at J to 7 bases, leaving 11 bases not matched to a gene. The CDR3 length is 16 residues. The chain's CDR3 is CASSQELAALKATQYF. Here the CDR3 DNA reads TGCGCCAGCAGCCAAGAGCTAGCGGCCCTTAAGGCGACCCAGTACTTC.

V is TRBV7-9 and J is TRBJ2-1; TRBD2 matches 12 bases. The CDR3 has 17 amino acids. In germline, CDR1 is SEHNR, CDR2 FQNEAQ (reference sequence). V dropped 3 bases and J dropped 3; count of bases not matched to a gene: 6. This CDR3 reads CASSFGTSGFGYNEQFF. The CDR3 nucleotides read TGTGCCAGCAGCTTCGGGACTAGCGGGTTCGGCTACAATGAGCAGTTCTTC.

The chain combines TRBV4-3 with TRBJ2-2; D remains unclear. V shed 0 bases and J shed 1 base, with 6 bases lying between them. Germline loops: CDR1 LGHNA, CDR2 YSLEER. The CDR3 is 15 amino acids. Here the CDR3 reads CASSQDAGNTGELFF. As DNA, the CDR3 is TGCGCCAGCAGCCAAGATGCAGGGAACACCGGGGAGCTGTTTTTT.

This clone was observed once. The chain joins TRBV5-1 to TRBJ2-2, with D possibly matching TRBD1 (6 bases). V shed 2 bases and J shed 3 bases, with 11 bases lying between them. The CDR3 is 15 amino acids. From germline, CDR1 is SGHRS and CDR2 YFSETQ. The CDR3 sequence is CASSLGHRDTGELFF. CDR3 DNA: TGCGCCAGCAGCTTAGGTCACAGGGACACCGGGGAGCTGTTTTTT.

By share of the sample, this clone is medium-sized. The J gene is TRBJ2-7, the V gene TRBV30, with D perhaps matching TRBD2 (7 bases). This CDR3 spans 14 amino acids. Per the germline V gene, CDR1 is GTSNPN and CDR2 is SVGIG (reference sequence). V was clipped by 2 bases and J by 1 base, with 12 bases between them. CDR3: CAWSPGGASYEQYF. In nucleotides, the CDR3 is TGTGCCTGGAGTCCGGGGGGCGCTTCCTACGAGCAGTACTTC.

The V gene is TRBV9, the J gene TRBJ2-2; 7 bases map to TRBD2. There are 15 residues in the CDR3. The germline V gene has CDR1 SGDLS and CDR2 YYNGEE. V lost 0 bases, J lost 4 bases, and 3 bases stayed unmatched. For the CDR3, the DNA is TGTGCCAGCAGCGTAGCTGCGGGAGTCACCGGGGAGCTGTTTTTT. Its translation is CASSVAAGVTGELFF.

This rearrangement joins TRBV24-1 to TRBJ2-3, with 8 bases aligning to TRBD2. Trimming cost V 4 bases and J 4 bases; bases outside gene matches: 6. This CDR3 is 15 amino acids long. Germline CDR1 KGHDR, CDR2 SFDVKD. CDR3: CATSDRREVSDTQYF. Here the CDR3 DNA reads TGTGCCACCAGTGACCGGCGGGAGGTCTCAGATACGCAGTATTTT.

The genes are TRBV10-3 and TRBJ2-1; TRBD2 matches 14 bases. Germline CDR1 ENHRY, CDR2 SYGVKD. CDR3 length equals 18 residues. With V trimmed by 0 bases and J by 6 bases, 7 bases remained unmatched. The CDR3 sequence: CAISESLGTSGSGNEQFF. As DNA, the CDR3 is TGTGCCATCAGTGAGTCCTTAGGGACTAGCGGGAGTGGCAATGAGCAGTTCTTC.

The V call is TRBV27, the J call TRBJ1-1; D possibly corresponds to TRBD1 (6 bases). This CDR3 contains 11 residues. The V end lost 6 bases, the J end lost 6 bases, and 8 bases lay between the germline ends. Germline-derived CDR1 and CDR2 are MNHEY and SMNVEV (reference sequence). CDR3 coding DNA: TGTGCCAGCAGCCAGGGGTCTGAAGCTTTCTTT. Its protein product is CASSQGSEAFF.

V is TRBV5-1 and J is TRBJ2-3; 12 nucleotides line up with TRBD1. The CDR3 sequence is 15 residues long. Germline-derived CDR1 and CDR2 are SGHRS and YFSETQ. The ends lost 4 bases at V and 3 bases at J; junction bases unmatched: 3. This chain's CDR3 is CASSQGQGATDTQYF. Here the CDR3 DNA reads TGCGCCAGCAGCCAGGGACAGGGGGCGACAGATACGCAGTATTTT.

As DNA, the CDR3 is TGCGCCAGCAGCCTCCTCCCCTTAGCGGGGGCATTGGGCGAGCAGTACTTC. This sequence encodes CASSLLPLAGALGEQYF. The V and J genes are TRBV5-1 and TRBJ2-7; 9 bases line up with TRBD2. This CDR3 has 17 amino acids. With 4 bases clipped from V and 6 bases from J, the junction kept 17 bases outside the gene matches. CDR1 SGHRS and CDR2 YFSETQ come from the germline V gene.

The rearrangement uses TRBV7-8 and TRBJ2-5; weak D call: TRBD2 (6 bases). The CDR3 contains 16 residues. The germline gives CDR1 SGHVS, CDR2 FQNEAQ. V gave up 1 base and J gave up 5 bases, with 17 bases separating them. CDR3: CASSLVNRGGGETQYF. As DNA, the CDR3 is TGTGCCAGCAGCTTAGTCAATAGGGGAGGTGGGGAGACCCAGTACTTC.

The chain couples TRBV14 to TRBJ1-3, with TRBD1 matching over 7 bases. The CDR3 covers 18 residues. Germline values: CDR1 SGHDN, CDR2 FVKESK. The J segment lost 3 bases and the V segment lost 3 bases, leaving 14 bases of the junction unmatched. The CDR3 protein is CASSHPGQTVFRGNTIYF. The CDR3, as DNA: TGTGCCAGCAGCCACCCGGGACAGACAGTCTTCCGTGGAAACACCATATATTTT.

The chain has TRBV7-2 and TRBJ1-2, with TRBD1 as a possible D gene (5 bases). Trimming stripped 5 bases from V and 3 bases from J, with 16 bases between. The CDR3 totals 15 residues. Germline lookup yields CDR1 SGHTA and CDR2 FQGNSA. The CDR3: CASSLKAGVDYGYTF. The CDR3 DNA follows: TGTGCCAGCAGCCTTAAGGCGGGGGTCGACTATGGCTACACCTTC.

The chain uses TRBV7-9 and TRBJ2-7; TRBD1 matches 8 bases. This CDR3 is built from 16 residues. CDR1 SEHNR and CDR2 FQNEAQ come from the germline V gene (reference sequence). Losses at the gene ends were 2 bases for V and 2 bases for J; bases not matched to a gene: 8. The CDR3 is CASSLTSGTGTYEQYF. The CDR3 DNA reads as TGTGCCAGCAGCTTAACATCCGGGACAGGTACCTACGAGCAGTACTTC.

This clone is medium-sized by share. J is TRBJ2-7 and V is TRBV30, with D perhaps matching TRBD1 or TRBD2 (5 bases each). Germline V gene sequence: CDR1 GTSNPN, CDR2 SVGIG (reference sequence). The CDR3 is 13 residues long. The ends were cut back, 4 bases at V and 5 bases at J, with 15 bases in the middle. The CDR3 DNA reads TGTGCCTGGACCCCGGGACGGACTGACGAGCAGTACTTC. Amino acids: CAWTPGRTDEQYF.

Here the CDR3 DNA reads TGTGCCAGCAGCCGATCGACCAGGACTCAGCCCCAGCATTTT. Residues: CASSRSTRTQPQHF. The gene calls are TRBV28 and TRBJ1-5; D gene ambiguous. V lost 6 bases to trimming and J lost 6 bases, with 15 bases between them. CDR3 size: 14 residues. Looked up from germline, CDR1 is MDHEN and CDR2 is SYDVKM. Filled out from reference TRBV28 and TRBJ1-5, the complete variable domain reads DVKVTQSSRYLVKRTGEKVFLECVQDMDHENMFWYRQDPGLGLRLIYFSYDVKMKEKGDIPEGYSVSREKKERFSLILESASTNQTSMYLCASSRSTRTQPQHFGDGTRLSIL.